The clone carrying this TCR beta chain was picked up one time. Its specificity is unknown. This sample was taken from a study of vaccination effects on CD4 cells after COVID-19. Germline V gene lookup returns CDR1 DFQATT and CDR2 SNEGSKA (reference sequence). This CDR3 region has 13 residues. V lost 3 bases, J lost 2 bases, and 10 bases lay in between. Antigen-specific CD4+ T cells were first expanded with viral peptide pools by the ViraFEST assay and only then sequenced. Researchers isolated CD4+ T cells once approximately 10 days of culture had elapsed. A PCR test confirmed that the person had SARS-CoV-2 infection between March and December 2020. Assay: immunoSEQ multiplex PCR; the TCRdb copy retains only in-frame clones and omits some. The data contain more than 20,000 clones, approximately 80% of them seen just once; the ten biggest clones take up over 15%.

The sample was CD4+ T cells from PBMCs cultured with HCoV-NL63 spike peptides, taken before COVID-19 vaccination. This sequence joins TRBV20-1 and TRBJ1-1; tentatively, D is TRBD1 (5 bases). The clonotype originates from a human donor who had a prior SARS-CoV-2 infection. DNA of the CDR3: TGCAGTGCTAGTCCCGACAGTAACACTGAAGCTTTCTTT. Amino acid sequence: CSASPDSNTEAFF.